These 20 T cell receptor beta chains came from one sample sequenced in a study of T-cell reconstitution after alpha-beta-depleted transplantation in children. Unique molecular identifiers were incorporated when the TCRbeta library was constructed. TCRdb re-called the PCR reads with MiXCR, one entry per CDR3 protein. This sample has about 830,000 distinct CDR3 sequences, with around 17% found just once. This specimen was PBMCs, mostly from graft donor cells, taken 360 days after TCRalphabeta/CD19-depleted stem cell transplant. These TCRs come from a male patient between 10 and 17 years old who had a stem cell transplant for acute lymphoblastic leukemia, so the T cells may come from the graft donor.

This chain joins TRBV5-1 and TRBJ2-7, with D possibly being TRBD1 (5 bases). The CDR3 extends over 15 amino acids. Germline V gene sequence: CDR1 SGHRS, CDR2 YFSETQ. Trimming took 0 bases from V and 2 from J, leaving 12 bases between them. CDR3 nucleotides: TGCGCCAGCAGCTTGGGGACACCCACCACCTACGAGCAGTACTTC. Translation gives CASSLGTPTTYEQYF.

J is TRBJ1-2 and V is TRBV10-3; the D is unclear. V dropped 7 bases and J dropped 5 bases, with 17 bases sitting between them. Germline CDR1 and CDR2: ENHRY and SYGVKD. This CDR3 is 14 amino acids long. In nucleotides, the CDR3 is TGTGCCATCAACAAACAAGGGCTCGGGTATGGCTACACCTTC. It translates to CAINKQGLGYGYTF.

The chain couples TRBV4-2 to TRBJ2-1, with D possibly TRBD2 on 6 matching bases. The V gene's germline CDR1 is LGHNA and CDR2 YNFKEQ. The V end lost 0 bases, the J end lost 8 bases, and 17 bases lay between the germline ends. CDR3 length equals 16 residues. CDR3 nucleotide sequence: TGTGCCAGCAGCCAAGATAGCGGAGGATTGTCCGATGAGCAGTTCTTC. Amino acids: CASSQDSGGLSDEQFF.

There are a few counts of this clonotype. The rearrangement links TRBV4-1 to TRBJ1-5; D gene uncertain. This CDR3 spans 18 amino acids. Germline lookup yields CDR1 MGHRA and CDR2 YSYEKL. V was cut by 4 bases and J by 2 bases, with 21 bases left in between. The CDR3 sequence is CASSPREKGPGGNQPQHF. As DNA, the CDR3 is TGCGCCAGCAGCCCCCGGGAGAAAGGGCCCGGCGGCAATCAGCCCCAGCATTTT.

The rearrangement uses TRBV20-1 and TRBJ1-1; a weak D match, TRBD1 (5 bases). The germline V gene encodes CDR1 DFQATT and CDR2 SNEGSKA (reference sequence). V was cut by 4 bases and J by 11 bases, with 26 bases left in between. This CDR3 has 15 residues. CDR3 coding DNA: TGCAGTGCTAAGGACCTGGGGACCCCCAGTCCCGAGGCTTTCTTT. Translation: CSAKDLGTPSPEAFF.

This clonotype has more than one count but fewer than ten. V is TRBV10-3 and J is TRBJ2-5, with 10 bases matching TRBD1. Looked up from germline, CDR1 is ENHRY and CDR2 is SYGVKD. V was pared by 0 bases and J by 8 bases, with 6 bases of the junction left unmatched. There are 15 residues in the CDR3. The CDR3 nucleotides read TGTGCCATCAGTGAGTCGGGCCGGGACAGGGGAACCCAGTACTTC. Protein product: CAISESGRDRGTQYF.

This clonotype was observed a few times. This chain uses TRBV7-8 with TRBJ1-5; tentatively, D is TRBD1 (5 bases). There are 13 residues in the CDR3. In germline, CDR1 is SGHVS, CDR2 FQNEAQ. The V and J ends lost 1 base and 7 bases respectively, with 8 bases between them. CDR3 bases: TGTGCCAGCAGCTTAGAGGGACTCCAGCCCCAGCATTTT. Protein: CASSLEGLQPQHF.

The V gene is TRBV18, the J gene TRBJ2-7; 8 nucleotides agree with TRBD2. In germline, CDR1 is KGHSH, CDR2 LQKENI. The V gene end was trimmed by 4 bases and the J gene end by 2 bases; junction bases not matched to a gene: 10. The CDR3 covers 16 residues. CDR3 DNA: TGTGCCAGCTCACTTCTCAGCGAGACTAGCGCCTACGAGCAGTACTTC. Translating it yields CASSLLSETSAYEQYF.

This chain links TRBV21-1 with TRBJ1-1; TRBD1 is the table's D call, not checked against the DNA. TRBV21-1 is a pseudogene segment. This CDR3 has 17 residues. CDR3 sequence: CASSNRDRVFYSTEAFF. The CDR3 DNA sequence: TGTGCCAGCAGCAACCGGGACAGGGTTTTTTACAGCACTGAAGCTTTCTTT.

The rearrangement joins TRBV5-1 to TRBJ2-7, with TRBD2 as a possible D gene (6 bases). CDR1 and CDR2 (germline): SGHRS, YFSETQ. This CDR3 is 16 amino acids long. Trimming stripped 0 bases from V and 0 bases from J, with 13 bases between. The CDR3 nucleotides are TGCGCCAGCAGCTTGGGATCTGGGGGGATCTCCTACGAGCAGTACTTC. Its protein product is CASSLGSGGISYEQYF.

The V and J genes are TRBV18 and TRBJ1-4, with TRBD1 matching 9 bases. V was pared by 3 bases and J by 5 bases, with 4 bases of the junction left unmatched. Germline V gene data show CDR1 as KGHSH and CDR2 as LQKENI. CDR3 length: 15 amino acids. In DNA, the CDR3 is TGTGCCAGCTCACCTCTAGGACAGGGGAATGAAAAACTGTTTTTT. It specifies CASSPLGQGNEKLFF.

The CDR3 spells CATSEAGGTGELFF. The CDR3 DNA sequence: TGTGCCACCAGTGAGGCAGGGGGGACCGGGGAGCTGTTTTTT. This sequence joins TRBV24-1 and TRBJ2-2; D is possibly TRBD1 (7 bases). The germline V gene encodes CDR1 KGHDR and CDR2 SFDVKD. The V and J ends lost 4 bases and 5 bases respectively, with 10 bases between them. The CDR3 totals 14 residues.

V is TRBV25-1 and J is TRBJ2-7; TRBD1 agrees at 8 bases. V shed 6 bases, J shed 0 bases, and the junction held 10 bases outside the gene matches. Germline CDR1 reads MGHDK; CDR2 reads SYGVNS. CDR3 size: 16 residues. CDR3 region: CASSGGRTGISYEQYF. The CDR3 DNA follows: TGTGCCAGCAGCGGGGGCCGGACAGGGATCTCCTACGAGCAGTACTTC.

The V gene is TRBV7-6, the J gene TRBJ2-1; no clear D. This CDR3 comprises 13 residues. V lost 5 bases and J 10 bases, leaving 15 bases between the germline ends. CDR1 and CDR2 from the germline V gene are SGHVS and FNYEAQ. For the CDR3, the DNA is TGTGCCAGCAGCCCATTGACCCTAAGGGAGCAGTTCTTC. This sequence encodes CASSPLTLREQFF.

This rearrangement joins TRBV27 to TRBJ1-1; possible D gene TRBD1, 5 bases. The V gene lost 8 bases and the J gene lost 3 bases, with 13 bases spanning the gap. There are 13 residues in the CDR3. From germline, CDR1 is MNHEY and CDR2 SMNVEV (reference sequence). CDR3 DNA sequence: TGTGCCAGCGGGGACGGGATGTACACTGAAGCTTTCTTT. This encodes CASGDGMYTEAFF.

The J gene is TRBJ2-2, the V gene TRBV5-1; D is possibly TRBD2 (6 bases). Germline V gene lookup returns CDR1 SGHRS and CDR2 YFSETQ. The V and J ends lost 1 base and 2 bases respectively, with 15 bases between them. The CDR3 sequence is 17 residues long. For the CDR3, the DNA is TGCGCCAGCAGCTTGCCCGCCAGCGGGCTTAACACCGGGGAGCTGTTTTTT. Its protein is CASSLPASGLNTGELFF. Together with reference TRBV5-1 and TRBJ2-2, the CDR3 gives the full variable domain: KAGVTQTPRYLIKTRGQQVTLSCSPISGHRSVSWYQQTPGQGLQFLFEYFSETQRNKGNFPGRFSGRQFSNSRSEMNVSTLELGDSALYLCASSLPASGLNTGELFFGEGSRLTVL.

V gene TRBV20-1 combines with J gene TRBJ2-3; 11 nucleotides agree with TRBD2. CDR1 and CDR2 (germline): DFQATT, SNEGSKA (reference sequence). The CDR3 covers 15 residues. After removal of 7 bases from V and 2 bases from J, the junction contained 8 bases not matched to a gene. CDR3 protein: CSGLPGLAVTDTQYF. Here the CDR3 DNA reads TGCAGTGGTTTGCCGGGACTAGCGGTCACAGATACGCAGTATTTT.

Many counts were recorded for this clonotype. The rearrangement joins TRBV7-9 to TRBJ2-4; unclear D gene. Trimming pared 5 bases from V and 9 bases from J, leaving 8 bases between. The germline gives CDR1 SEHNR, CDR2 FQNEAQ (reference sequence). The length of the CDR3 is 11 residues. CDR3 in amino acids: CASSALGIQYF. The CDR3 DNA reads as TGTGCCAGCAGCGCCCTCGGCATTCAGTACTTC.

The chain links TRBV7-2 to TRBJ1-4; 8 bases fit TRBD1. The CDR3 covers 14 residues. Looked up from germline, CDR1 is SGHTA and CDR2 is FQGNSA. V gave up 6 bases and J gave up 7 bases; unmatched junction bases: 7. The CDR3 coding sequence is TGTGCCAGCAGACACAGGGGGGTGGGTGAAAAACTGTTTTTT. It codes for CASRHRGVGEKLFF. Supplemented by reference TRBV7-2 and TRBJ1-4, the full variable domain reads GAGVSQSPSNKVTEKGKDVELRCDPISGHTALYWYRQSLGQGLEFLIYFQGNSAPDKSGLPSDRFSAERTGGSVSTLTIQRTQQEDSAVYLCASRHRGVGEKLFFGSGTQLSVL.

A few counts support this clonotype. The chain is built from TRBV10-2 and TRBJ2-3; 10 nucleotides align to TRBD2. This CDR3 is 16 amino acids long. Germline V gene lookup returns CDR1 WSHSY and CDR2 SAAADI. The V gene end was trimmed by 2 bases and the J gene end by 3 bases; junction bases not matched to a gene: 5. The CDR3 DNA reads as TGCGCCAGCAGTGAGGATAGCGGGAGGTGGACAGATACGCAGTATTTT. This gives the protein CASSEDSGRWTDTQYF.